A selection of T cell receptor beta chains follows, all from one sample in a study of beta chain features in type 1 diabetes. Only in-frame clones appear in the TCRdb table, and some are missing; sequencing was by immunoSEQ multiplex PCR. The sample contains 12,000 to 15,000 clones, roughly 67% of which appear only once. The source material was stem cell memory CD4+ T cells from blood. The source is a young woman with type 1 diabetes. Both conserved end residues are part of each CDR3.

cdr3_length,v_call,j_call,cdr3_aa
15,TRBV6-5,TRBJ2-7,CASSYSGTGGREQYF
16,TRBV5-1,TRBJ2-5,CASSGDTVPRQETQYF
16,TRBV5-1,TRBJ2-1,CASSARPPGQGNEQFF
14,TRBV28,TRBJ1-2,CASRPTGSNYGYTF
16,TRBV11-3,TRBJ2-2,CASSLPGQPNTGELFF
12,TRBV29-1,TRBJ2-7,CSVPWGGYEQYF
15,TRBV11-2,TRBJ1-4,CASSLRGTGNEKLFF
15,TRBV5-4,TRBJ1-1,CASSLRQSGGTEAFF
12,TRBV18,TRBJ2-1,CASSASNNEQFF
15,TRBV7-9,TRBJ1-1,CASSLGSVELTEAFF
15,TRBV6-5,TRBJ2-5,CASSYSGTGKETQYF
12,TRBV7-9,TRBJ2-5,CASSRQQETQYF
15,TRBV18,TRBJ2-5,CASSRTGWDEETQYF
12,TRBV28,TRBJ2-2,CASSLAGGELFF
12,TRBV11-2,TRBJ1-1,CASSLGQIEAFF
15,TRBV9,TRBJ2-7,CASSVGQASSYEQYF
16,TRBV6-6,TRBJ1-5,CASSYPPDSSNQPQHF